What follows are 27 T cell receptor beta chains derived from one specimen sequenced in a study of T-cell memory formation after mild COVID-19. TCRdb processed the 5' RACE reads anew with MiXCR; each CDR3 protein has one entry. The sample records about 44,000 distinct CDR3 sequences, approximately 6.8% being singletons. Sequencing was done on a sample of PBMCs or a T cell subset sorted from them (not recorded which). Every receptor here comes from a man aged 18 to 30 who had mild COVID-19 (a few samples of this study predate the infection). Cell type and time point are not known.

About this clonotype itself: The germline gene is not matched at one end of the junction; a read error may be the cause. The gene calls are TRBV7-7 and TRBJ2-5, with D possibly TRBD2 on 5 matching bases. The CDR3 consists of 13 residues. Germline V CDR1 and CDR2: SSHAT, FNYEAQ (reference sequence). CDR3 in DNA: TGTGCTAGCAGCTTAGCGCGTCAAGAGACCCAGTACTTC. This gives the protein CASSLARQETQYF.

For the CDR3, the DNA is TGTGCTAGTGACGGAGCTGGGGCCAACGTCCTGACTTTC. It is translated as CASDGAGANVLTF. The genes are TRBV12-5 and TRBJ2-6, with no clear D. V was shortened by 7 bases and J by 2 bases, with 6 bases between the two germline ends. Germline assignment: CDR1 LGHNT and CDR2 FRNRAP. This CDR3 is built from 13 residues.

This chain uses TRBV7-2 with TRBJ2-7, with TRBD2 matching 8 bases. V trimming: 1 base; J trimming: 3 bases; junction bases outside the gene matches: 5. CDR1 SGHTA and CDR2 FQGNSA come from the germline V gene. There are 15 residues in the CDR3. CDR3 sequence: CASSLVGGGIYEQYF. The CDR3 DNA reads TGTGCCAGCAGCTTAGTTGGCGGGGGGATCTACGAGCAGTACTTC.

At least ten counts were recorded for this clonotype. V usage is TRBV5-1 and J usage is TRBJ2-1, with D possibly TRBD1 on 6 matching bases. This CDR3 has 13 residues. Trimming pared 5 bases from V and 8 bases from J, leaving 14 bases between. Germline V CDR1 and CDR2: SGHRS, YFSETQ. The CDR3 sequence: CASSTEGGYEQFF. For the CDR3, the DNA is TGCGCCAGCAGTACCGAAGGGGGATATGAGCAGTTCTTC.

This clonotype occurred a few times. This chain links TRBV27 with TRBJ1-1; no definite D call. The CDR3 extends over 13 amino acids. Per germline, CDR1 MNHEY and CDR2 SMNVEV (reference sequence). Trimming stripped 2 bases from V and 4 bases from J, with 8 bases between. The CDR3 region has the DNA TGTGCCAGCAGTTTACAGGAAAGCACTGAAGCTTTCTTT. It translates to CASSLQESTEAFF.

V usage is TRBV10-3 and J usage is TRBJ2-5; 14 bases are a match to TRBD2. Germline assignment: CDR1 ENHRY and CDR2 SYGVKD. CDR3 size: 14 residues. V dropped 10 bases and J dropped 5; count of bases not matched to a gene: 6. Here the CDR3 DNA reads TGTGCCACAGGGACTAGCGGGGGCATGGAGACCCAGTACTTC. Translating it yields CATGTSGGMETQYF.

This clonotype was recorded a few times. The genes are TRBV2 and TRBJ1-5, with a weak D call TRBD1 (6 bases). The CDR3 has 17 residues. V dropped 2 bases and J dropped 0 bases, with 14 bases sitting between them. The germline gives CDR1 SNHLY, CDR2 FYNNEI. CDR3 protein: CASSERQDGDSNQPQHF. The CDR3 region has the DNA TGTGCCAGCAGTGAACGACAGGATGGGGATAGCAATCAGCCCCAGCATTTT.

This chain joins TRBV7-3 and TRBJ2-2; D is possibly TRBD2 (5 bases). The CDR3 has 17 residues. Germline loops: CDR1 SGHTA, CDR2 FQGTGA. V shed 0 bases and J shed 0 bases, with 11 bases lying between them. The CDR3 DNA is TGTGCCAGCAGCTTAACCGCCGTCGGGGCGAACACCGGGGAGCTGTTTTTT. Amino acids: CASSLTAVGANTGELFF. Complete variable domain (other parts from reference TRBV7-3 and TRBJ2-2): GAGVSQTPSNKVTEKGKYVELRCDPISGHTALYWYRQSLGQGPEFLIYFQGTGAADDSGLPNDRFFAVRPEGSVSTLKIQRTERGDSAVYLCASSLTAVGANTGELFFGEGSRLTVL.

This CDR3 is CASSSTGGTSSV. CDR3 DNA: TGTGCCAGCAGCTCCACGGGGGGGACTTCCTCCGTC. The chain recombines TRBV7-9 with TRBJ2-7; 8 bases align to TRBD2. There are 12 residues in the CDR3. Germline V gene lookup returns CDR1 SEHNR and CDR2 FQNEAQ (reference sequence).

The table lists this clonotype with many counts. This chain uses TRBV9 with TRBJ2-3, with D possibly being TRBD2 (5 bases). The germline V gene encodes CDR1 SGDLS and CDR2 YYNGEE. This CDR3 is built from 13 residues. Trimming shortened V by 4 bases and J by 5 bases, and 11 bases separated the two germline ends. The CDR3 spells CASSPRGGDTQYF. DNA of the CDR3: TGTGCCAGCAGCCCCCGGGGTGGAGATACGCAGTATTTT.

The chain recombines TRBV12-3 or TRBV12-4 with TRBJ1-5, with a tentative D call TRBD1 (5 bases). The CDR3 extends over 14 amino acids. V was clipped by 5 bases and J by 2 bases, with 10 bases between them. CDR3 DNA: TGTGCCAGCAGTCTGGGACTGGGCAATCAGCCCCAGCATTTT. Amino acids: CASSLGLGNQPQHF.

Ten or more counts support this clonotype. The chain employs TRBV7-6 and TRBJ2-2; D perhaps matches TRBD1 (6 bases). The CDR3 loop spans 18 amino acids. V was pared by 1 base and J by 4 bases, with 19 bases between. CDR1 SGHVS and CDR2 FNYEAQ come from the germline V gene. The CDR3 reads CASSLGTGITASTGELFF. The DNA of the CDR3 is TGTGCCAGCAGCTTAGGAACAGGGATTACGGCGAGCACCGGGGAGCTGTTTTTT.

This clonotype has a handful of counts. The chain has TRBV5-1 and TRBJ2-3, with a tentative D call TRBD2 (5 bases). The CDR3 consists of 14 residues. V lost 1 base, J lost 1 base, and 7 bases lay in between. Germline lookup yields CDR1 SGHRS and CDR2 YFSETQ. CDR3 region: CASSLLRGTDTQYF. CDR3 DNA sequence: TGCGCCAGCAGCTTGTTGCGGGGCACAGATACGCAGTATTTT.

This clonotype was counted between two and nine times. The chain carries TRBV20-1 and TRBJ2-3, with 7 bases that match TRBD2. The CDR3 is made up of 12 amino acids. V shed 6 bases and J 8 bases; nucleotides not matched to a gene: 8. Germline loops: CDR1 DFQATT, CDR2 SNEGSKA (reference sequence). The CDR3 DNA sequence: TGCAGTGCACCGACTAGCCAGGGTACGCAGTATTTT. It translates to CSAPTSQGTQYF.

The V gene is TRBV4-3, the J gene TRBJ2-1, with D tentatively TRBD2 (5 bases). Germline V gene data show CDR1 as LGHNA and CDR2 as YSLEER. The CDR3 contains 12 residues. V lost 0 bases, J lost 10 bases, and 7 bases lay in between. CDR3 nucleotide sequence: TGCGCCAGCAGCCAAGATCGGAGGGAGCAGTTCTTC. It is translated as CASSQDRREQFF.

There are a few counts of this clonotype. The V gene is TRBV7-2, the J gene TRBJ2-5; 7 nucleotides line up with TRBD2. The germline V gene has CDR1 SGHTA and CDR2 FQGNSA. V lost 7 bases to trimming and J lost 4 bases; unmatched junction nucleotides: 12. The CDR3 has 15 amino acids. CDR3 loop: CASNTNGGLVETQYF. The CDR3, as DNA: TGTGCCAGCAACACAAACGGGGGGTTGGTAGAGACCCAGTACTTC.

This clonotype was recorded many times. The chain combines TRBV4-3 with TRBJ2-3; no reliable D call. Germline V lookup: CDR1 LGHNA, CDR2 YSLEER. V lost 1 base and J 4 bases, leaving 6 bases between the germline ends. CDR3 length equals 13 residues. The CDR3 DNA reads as TGCGCCAGCAGCCAAGGTCGCTCAGATACGCAGTATTTT. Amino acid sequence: CASSQGRSDTQYF.

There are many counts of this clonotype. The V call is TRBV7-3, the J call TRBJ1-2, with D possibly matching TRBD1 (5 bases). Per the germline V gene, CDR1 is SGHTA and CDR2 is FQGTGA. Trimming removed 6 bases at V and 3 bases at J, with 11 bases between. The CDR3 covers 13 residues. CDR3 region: CASRRGLDYGYTF. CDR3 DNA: TGTGCCAGCAGACGGGGCTTAGACTATGGCTACACCTTC.

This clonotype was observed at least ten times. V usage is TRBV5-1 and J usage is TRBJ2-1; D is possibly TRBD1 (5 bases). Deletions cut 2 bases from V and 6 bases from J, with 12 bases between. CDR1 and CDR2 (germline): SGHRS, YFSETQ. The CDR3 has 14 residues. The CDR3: CASSFASGLNEQFF. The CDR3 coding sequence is TGCGCCAGCAGCTTTGCGTCAGGGCTCAATGAGCAGTTCTTC. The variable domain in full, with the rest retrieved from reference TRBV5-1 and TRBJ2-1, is KAGVTQTPRYLIKTRGQQVTLSCSPISGHRSVSWYQQTPGQGLQFLFEYFSETQRNKGNFPGRFSGRQFSNSRSEMNVSTLELGDSALYLCASSFASGLNEQFFGPGTRLTVL.

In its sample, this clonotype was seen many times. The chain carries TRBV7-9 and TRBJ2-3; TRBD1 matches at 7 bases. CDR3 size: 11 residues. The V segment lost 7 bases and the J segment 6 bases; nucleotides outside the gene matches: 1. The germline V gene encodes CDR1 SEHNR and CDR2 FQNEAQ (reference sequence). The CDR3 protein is CASKGADTQYF. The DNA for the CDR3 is TGTGCCAGCAAGGGGGCGGATACGCAGTATTTT.

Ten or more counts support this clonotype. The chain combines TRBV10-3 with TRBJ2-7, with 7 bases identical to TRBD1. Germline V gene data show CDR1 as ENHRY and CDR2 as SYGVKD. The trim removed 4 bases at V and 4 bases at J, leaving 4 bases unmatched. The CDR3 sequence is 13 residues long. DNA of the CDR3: TGTGCCATCAGTGTCCCGGGACAGTACGAGCAGTACTTC. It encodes CAISVPGQYEQYF.

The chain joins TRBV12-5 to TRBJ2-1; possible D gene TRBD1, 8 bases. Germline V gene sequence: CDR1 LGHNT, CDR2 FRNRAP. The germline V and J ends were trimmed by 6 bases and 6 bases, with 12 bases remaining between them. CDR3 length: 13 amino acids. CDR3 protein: CASGQGEGNEQFF. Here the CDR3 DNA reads TGTGCTAGTGGACAGGGGGAGGGCAATGAGCAGTTCTTC.

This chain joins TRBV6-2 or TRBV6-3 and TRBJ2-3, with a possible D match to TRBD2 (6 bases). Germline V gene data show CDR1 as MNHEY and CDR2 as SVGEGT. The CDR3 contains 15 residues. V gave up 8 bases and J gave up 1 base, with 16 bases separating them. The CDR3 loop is CASSGLLIGTDTQYF. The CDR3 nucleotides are TGTGCCAGCTCGGGACTCCTAATTGGCACAGATACGCAGTATTTT.

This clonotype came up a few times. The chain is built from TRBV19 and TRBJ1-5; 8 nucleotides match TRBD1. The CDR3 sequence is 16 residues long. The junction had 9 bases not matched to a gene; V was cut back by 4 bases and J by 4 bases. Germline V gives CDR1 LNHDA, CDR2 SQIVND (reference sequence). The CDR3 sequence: CASSRYGQGGNQPQHF. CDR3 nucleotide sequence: TGTGCCAGTAGTAGATATGGACAGGGCGGAAATCAGCCCCAGCATTTT.

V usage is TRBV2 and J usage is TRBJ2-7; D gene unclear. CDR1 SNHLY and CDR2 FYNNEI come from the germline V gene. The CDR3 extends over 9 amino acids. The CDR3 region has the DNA TGTGCCAGCAGTCCTGGACCCGCGGTT. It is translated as CASSPGPAV.

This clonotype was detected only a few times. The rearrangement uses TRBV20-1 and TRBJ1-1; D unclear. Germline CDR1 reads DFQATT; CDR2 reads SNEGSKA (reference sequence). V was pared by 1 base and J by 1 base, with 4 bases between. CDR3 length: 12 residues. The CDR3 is CSARGPNTEAFF. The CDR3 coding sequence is TGCAGTGCTAGAGGCCCGAACACTGAAGCTTTCTTT.

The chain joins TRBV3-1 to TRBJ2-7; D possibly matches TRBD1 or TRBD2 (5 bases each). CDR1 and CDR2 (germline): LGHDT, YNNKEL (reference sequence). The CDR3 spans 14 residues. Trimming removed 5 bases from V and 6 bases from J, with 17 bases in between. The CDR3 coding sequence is TGTGCCAGCAGCTACTCAAGGGCAGGGACCGAGCAGTACTTC. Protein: CASSYSRAGTEQYF.